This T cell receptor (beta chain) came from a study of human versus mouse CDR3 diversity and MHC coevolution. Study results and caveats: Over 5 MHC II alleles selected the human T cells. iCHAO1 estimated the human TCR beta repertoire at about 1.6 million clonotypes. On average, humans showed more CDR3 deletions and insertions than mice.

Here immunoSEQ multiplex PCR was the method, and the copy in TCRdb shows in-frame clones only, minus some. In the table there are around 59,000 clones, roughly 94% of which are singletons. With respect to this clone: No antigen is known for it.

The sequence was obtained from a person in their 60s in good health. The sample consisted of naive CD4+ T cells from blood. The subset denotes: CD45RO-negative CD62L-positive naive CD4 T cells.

The CDR3 DNA reads as TGTGCCACCAGCAGAGGGATCCGGGAGGAGCTGTTTTTT. Protein sequence: CATSRGIREELFF. The chain is built from TRBV15 and TRBJ2-2; tentative D call: TRBD2 (5 bases). The CDR3 is 13 residues long. The germline V and J ends were trimmed by 1 base and 10 bases, with 10 bases remaining between them. The germline gives CDR1 LNHNV, CDR2 YYDKDF (reference sequence).